What follows are 6 T cell receptor beta chains derived from one specimen sequenced in a study of T-cell memory formation after mild COVID-19. MiXCR, run by TCRdb on the 5' RACE reads, gives a single entry per CDR3 protein. The sample shows about 470,000 distinct CDR3 sequences, nearly 25% of them seen only once. Source material: PBMCs or a T cell subset sorted from them (not recorded which). The receptors originated from an adult woman who had mild COVID-19 (a few samples of this study predate the infection). Cell type and time point are not known.

This clonotype was counted a few times. CDR3 bases: TGCAGCGTTGAAGGGGACAGGTTTTACGAGCAGTACTTC. Translation gives CSVEGDRFYEQYF. The chain combines TRBV29-1 with TRBJ2-7; 8 positions match TRBD1. Per germline, CDR1 SQVTM and CDR2 ANQGSEA. Trimming at V came to 1 base and at J to 4 bases, leaving 3 bases not matched to a gene. This CDR3 has 13 amino acids.

The chain carries TRBV20-1 and TRBJ1-4, with 8 bases aligning to TRBD1. Unmatched junction bases numbered 4, after V lost 4 bases and J lost 3 bases. The CDR3 spans 14 residues. Germline CDR1 DFQATT, CDR2 SNEGSKA (reference sequence). The DNA for the CDR3 is TGCAGTGCTACTACAGGGGGTCCTAATGAAAAACTGTTTTTT. Translation gives CSATTGGPNEKLFF.

This clonotype was counted only a few times. The chain has TRBV6-6 and TRBJ2-3; 10 positions agree with TRBD2. Germline V gene lookup returns CDR1 MNHNY and CDR2 SVGAGI (reference sequence). Trimming cost V 0 bases and J 2 bases; bases outside gene matches: 11. CDR3 length: 19 amino acids. The CDR3 sequence is CASSYSSIAGGPFTDTQYF. The CDR3 nucleotides read TGTGCCAGCAGTTACTCTTCAATAGCGGGAGGTCCCTTCACAGATACGCAGTATTTT.

This chain connects TRBV6-5 to TRBJ2-2, with 10 positions matching TRBD2. This CDR3 contains 19 residues. CDR1 and CDR2 (germline): MNHEY, SVGAGI. Trimming cost V 1 base and J 2 bases; bases outside gene matches: 10. The CDR3 is CASSYYLAGAGVNTGELFF. CDR3 coding DNA: TGTGCCAGCAGTTACTATCTAGCGGGAGCTGGGGTAAACACCGGGGAGCTGTTTTTT.

The chain couples TRBV27 to TRBJ1-1, with D possibly matching TRBD1 (6 bases). Germline values: CDR1 MNHEY, CDR2 SMNVEV (reference sequence). The CDR3 runs to 17 residues. V gave up 2 bases and J gave up 0 bases, with 16 bases separating them. The CDR3 spells CASSLTPEQGLNTEAFF. In nucleotides, the CDR3 is TGTGCCAGCAGTTTAACCCCTGAACAGGGCTTGAACACTGAAGCTTTCTTT.

This clonotype was picked up a small number of times. This chain joins TRBV29-1 and TRBJ2-7; maybe TRBD1 (6 bases). Germline V gives CDR1 SQVTM, CDR2 ANQGSEA. This CDR3 has 14 amino acids. Trimming cost V 2 bases and J 0 bases, with 11 bases left between them. The CDR3 nucleotides are TGCAGCGTTGAACCAACAGGGAACTCCTACGAGCAGTACTTC. It specifies CSVEPTGNSYEQYF.